The 16 T cell receptor beta chains in this list originate from one sample, sequenced in a study of early T cells in non-severe SARS-CoV-2 infection. TCRdb used MiXCR to reprocess the 5' RACE reads, holding one entry per CDR3 protein. Among roughly 56,000 distinct CDR3 sequences listed, approximately 9% were seen once. Source material: whole blood. These receptors all stem from an adult who was a healthcare worker with PCR-confirmed SARS-CoV-2 infection or an uninfected control (not recorded which).

This clonotype was counted a few times. The rearrangement joins TRBV2 to TRBJ2-5, with D possibly being TRBD1 or TRBD2 (5 bases each). V was pared by 0 bases and J by 4 bases, with 9 bases between. Germline loops: CDR1 SNHLY, CDR2 FYNNEI. The CDR3 is 14 amino acids. CDR3 DNA: TGTGCCAGCAGTGAAGCTAGCGACAGAGAGACCCAGTACTTC. Translation gives CASSEASDRETQYF.

The chain carries TRBV12-3 or TRBV12-4 and TRBJ1-6, with D possibly matching TRBD1 (6 bases). V was clipped by 2 bases and J by 9 bases, with 11 bases between them. The CDR3 extends over 14 amino acids. CDR3 coding DNA: TGTGCCAGCAGTTTAAGGGGGAGCGGTTCACCCCTCCACTTT. It translates to CASSLRGSGSPLHF.

This clonotype was seen at least ten times. The CDR3 DNA reads as TGTGCCAGCAGCAAAAGGCGGGACGCAGATACGCAGTATTTT. Its protein is CASSKRRDADTQYF. The chain joins TRBV7-2 to TRBJ2-3, with D possibly being TRBD2 (6 bases). CDR1 and CDR2 from the germline V gene are SGHTA and FQGNSA. Trimming pared 5 bases from V and 4 bases from J, leaving 13 bases between. This CDR3 has 14 residues.

The sample holds many counts of this clonotype. V is TRBV7-9 and J is TRBJ2-3; TRBD1 might be the D (6 bases). The CDR3 loop spans 17 amino acids. V was clipped by 1 base and J by 0 bases, with 14 bases between them. Germline V lookup: CDR1 SEHNR, CDR2 FQNEAQ (reference sequence). The CDR3 sequence: CASSLVSWQGSTDTQYF. As DNA, the CDR3 is TGTGCCAGCAGCTTAGTATCTTGGCAGGGGAGCACAGATACGCAGTATTTT. Variable domain in full (rest from reference TRBV7-9 and TRBJ2-3): DTGVSQNPRHKITKRGQNVTFRCDPISEHNRLYWYRQTLGQGPEFLTYFQNEAQLEKSRLLSDRFSAERPKGSFSTLEIQRTEQGDSAMYLCASSLVSWQGSTDTQYFGPGTRLTVL.

In its sample, this clonotype was seen a few times. The CDR3 nucleotides read TGTGCCAGCAGCGGAGGCGTTTCGATACTTGGCGAGCAGTACGTC. Translating gives CASSGGVSILGEQYV. This rearrangement joins TRBV11-2 to TRBJ2-7; TRBD2 might be the D (5 bases). V dropped 5 bases and J dropped 6 bases, with 20 bases sitting between them. This CDR3 region has 15 residues. CDR1 and CDR2 (germline): SGHAT, FQNNGV.

The chain links TRBV6-5 to TRBJ2-7, with D possibly matching TRBD1 (6 bases). The germline V gene has CDR1 MNHEY and CDR2 SVGAGI. Trimming took off 6 bases at V and 7 bases at J, with 22 bases between the two ends. The CDR3 length is 15 residues. The CDR3 loop reads CASSPTRGGSREQYV. The CDR3 DNA reads as TGTGCCAGCAGCCCGACACGAGGGGGATCGCGAGAGCAGTACGTC.

This clonotype was seen only a few times. The chain links TRBV7-2 to TRBJ2-1; D not resolved. Deletions cut 5 bases from V and 1 base from J, with 18 bases between. In germline, CDR1 is SGHTA, CDR2 FQGNSA. This CDR3 is built from 17 residues. In DNA, the CDR3 is TGTGCCAGCAGCGCGCTAGTACGTCTAGGGTCCTACAATGAGCAGTTCTTC. Translation: CASSALVRLGSYNEQFF.

The J gene is TRBJ1-1, the V gene TRBV5-1; 8 nucleotides align to TRBD1. Germline V CDR1 and CDR2: SGHRS, YFSETQ. The CDR3 covers 16 residues. V shed 0 bases and J 3 bases; nucleotides not matched to a gene: 7. The CDR3 here is CASSLGRGHGDTEAFF. CDR3 in DNA: TGCGCCAGCAGCTTGGGCAGGGGGCATGGAGACACTGAAGCTTTCTTT.

The chain uses TRBV28 and TRBJ2-1; TRBD1 matches at 9 bases. This CDR3 region has 15 residues. Germline trimming cut 6 bases from V and 7 bases from J; bases unmatched to any gene: 10. Germline V gene sequence: CDR1 MDHEN, CDR2 SYDVKM. The DNA of the CDR3 is TGTGCCAGCAGATCCACCGGGACAGGGTTTAATGAGCAGTTCTTC. Translation: CASRSTGTGFNEQFF.

This clonotype was detected only a few times. The chain is built from TRBV29-1 and TRBJ1-4; D is unclear. Trimming removed 0 bases at V and 4 bases at J, with 12 bases between. Germline V gene sequence: CDR1 SQVTM, CDR2 ANQGSEA. This CDR3 has 15 amino acids. This CDR3 is CSVEDGSGFNEKLFF. CDR3 bases: TGCAGCGTTGAAGATGGGTCGGGATTTAATGAAAAACTGTTTTTT.

The chain is built from TRBV7-9 and TRBJ1-1; TRBD1 matches at 7 bases. Germline CDR1 SEHNR, CDR2 FQNEAQ (reference sequence). The CDR3 runs to 14 residues. The J segment lost 3 bases and the V segment lost 7 bases, leaving 8 bases of the junction unmatched. The CDR3 DNA sequence: TGTGCCAGCAACTCAGGGACAGAGGACACTGAAGCTTTCTTT. Amino acid sequence: CASNSGTEDTEAFF. Using reference TRBV7-9 and TRBJ1-1 for the parts outside the CDR3, the full variable domain is DTGVSQNPRHKITKRGQNVTFRCDPISEHNRLYWYRQTLGQGPEFLTYFQNEAQLEKSRLLSDRFSAERPKGSFSTLEIQRTEQGDSAMYLCASNSGTEDTEAFFGQGTRLTVV.

This clonotype came up a few times. The rearrangement joins TRBV4-1 to TRBJ2-4; 8 bases align to TRBD1. Germline lookup yields CDR1 MGHRA and CDR2 YSYEKL. The CDR3 loop spans 16 amino acids. V gave up 3 bases and J gave up 2 bases; unmatched junction bases: 6. CDR3 coding DNA: TGCGCCAGCAGCCAGACCACAGGGGGTACCAAAAACATTCAGTACTTC. Its translation: CASSQTTGGTKNIQYF.

This clonotype has just a few counts. The chain recombines TRBV30 with TRBJ2-3, with TRBD2 identical over 8 bases. Trimming at V came to 0 bases and at J to 2 bases, leaving 7 bases not matched to a gene. The CDR3 has 16 amino acids. Germline loops: CDR1 GTSNPN, CDR2 SVGIG (reference sequence). As DNA, the CDR3 is TGTGCCTGGAGTGTACTTGCTAGCGGGCCCACAGATACGCAGTATTTT. Its translation is CAWSVLASGPTDTQYF.

This clonotype was seen only a few times. The chain joins TRBV6-5 to TRBJ2-2; D gene uncertain. Looked up from germline, CDR1 is MNHEY and CDR2 is SVGAGI. The CDR3 covers 14 residues. With 5 bases removed from V and 1 base from J, the gap between germline ends came to 8 bases. The CDR3 nucleotides are TGTGCCAGCAGTCCGCGACAGAACACCGGGGAGCTGTTTTTT. This translates into CASSPRQNTGELFF.

This clonotype was seen repeatedly, ten times or more. V gene TRBV20-1 combines with J gene TRBJ2-7, with 10 bases matching TRBD1. The V gene end was trimmed by 4 bases and the J gene end by 4 bases; junction bases not matched to a gene: 4. The CDR3 length is 13 residues. Germline V gene data show CDR1 as DFQATT and CDR2 as SNEGSKA (reference sequence). This CDR3 reads CSATTGGGYEQYV. CDR3 nucleotides: TGCAGTGCTACGACAGGGGGCGGGTACGAGCAGTACGTC.

The gene calls are TRBV12-3 or TRBV12-4 and TRBJ1-5, with D unresolved. Trimming took off 1 base at V and 2 bases at J, with 18 bases between the two ends. The CDR3 is 18 amino acids. The CDR3 protein is CASSLGILSREGNQPQHF. The CDR3 DNA sequence: TGTGCCAGCAGTTTAGGAATTTTATCTCGGGAGGGCAATCAGCCCCAGCATTTT.